This is a list of T cell receptor beta chains from one sample in a study of beta chain features in type 1 diabetes. Assay: immunoSEQ multiplex PCR; the TCRdb copy retains only in-frame clones and omits some. The sample shows 900,000 or so clones, about 17% of them seen only once. The sample comprised naive CD4+ T cells from blood. These receptor sequences come from a young woman in good health. Both conserved end residues are part of each CDR3. The D gene is left open where the match is weak. Only some rows state a clone size, as once, few, many or a class for expanded clones.

j_call v_call clone_size d_call cdr3_nt cdr3_aa
TRBJ2-1 TRBV9 few TRBD1 TGTGCCAGCAGCGCTTGGACAGGGGGCACCTACAATGAGCAGTTCTTC CASSAWTGGTYNEQFF
TRBJ2-7 TRBV2 few NA TGTGCCAGCAAGGAGGTATTGGCGAGCTCCTACGAGCAGTACTTC CASKEVLASSYEQYF
TRBJ2-7 TRBV4-3 few TRBD1 TGCGCCAGCAGCCAATTGACCGGGACAGCCTACCCCTACGAGCAGTACTTC CASSQLTGTAYPYEQYF
TRBJ2-3 TRBV6-5 few NA TGTGCCAGCAGTTACTCGGGCACCATGGCGGATACGCAGTATTTT CASSYSGTMADTQYF
TRBJ2-7 TRBV25-1 NA TRBD1 TGTGCCAGCGCAGACAGGGGATGGGCCTACGAGCAGTACTTC CASADRGWAYEQYF
TRBJ2-7 TRBV19 NA NA TGTGCCAGTAGTATAGACAGGAACGGATACGAGCAGTACTTC CASSIDRNGYEQYF
TRBJ2-5 TRBV2 few TRBD2 TGTGCCAGCAATTTGGCTAGCGGGAGGATGGAGACCCAGTACTTC CASNLASGRMETQYF
TRBJ1-1 TRBV20-1 NA NA TGCAGTGCTAGAGGGGGCACTGAAGCTTTCTTT CSARGGTEAFF
TRBJ1-1 TRBV29-1 NA NA TGCAGCGTTGAATCGGGGTTGAACACTGAAGCTTTCTTT CSVESGLNTEAFF
TRBJ2-7 TRBV14 few NA TGTGCCAGCAGCCCTCTTCGCCTCCAACGTGACGAGCAGTACTTC CASSPLRLQRDEQYF
TRBJ2-7 TRBV9 few TRBD2 TGTGCCAGCAGCGTAGATGCTAGCGGGACTATCTACGAGCAGTACTTC CASSVDASGTIYEQYF
TRBJ2-3 TRBV5-4 NA TRBD2 TGTGCCAGCAGCACTGGGGGGGGTGGGCCTTATACGCAGTATTTT CASSTGGGGPYTQYF
TRBJ2-5 TRBV7-7 once TRBD1 TGTGCTAGCAGCTTAGACACTCCTGGACCGGGACAGGTTCTTCTTGCAGAGACCCAGTACTTC CASSLDTPGPGQVLLAETQYF